One sample yielded the 31 T cell receptor beta chains listed below, sequenced in a study of OX40 agonist ivuxolimab in advanced cancers. Repertoires were generated with immunoSEQ multiplex PCR, while TCRdb's copy carries only in-frame clones and drops some. The sample lists fewer than 85,000 clones, about 92% occurring once. The sample was CD4+ or CD8+ T cells sorted from blood, taken in a trial of the OX40 agonist ivuxolimab. The receptors derive from an adult with an advanced solid tumor such as melanoma, head and neck, liver or kidney cancer.

This sequence joins TRBV18 and TRBJ1-6; a possible D gene is TRBD1 (6 bases). The CDR3 has 14 residues. Per germline, CDR1 KGHSH and CDR2 LQKENI. With 6 bases removed from V and 7 bases from J, the gap between germline ends came to 13 bases. CDR3 amino acids: CASSQGQINSPLHF. Here the CDR3 DNA reads TGTGCCAGCTCCCAAGGACAGATCAATTCACCCCTCCACTTT.

This chain links TRBV2 with TRBJ2-7; the match to TRBD1 covers 8 bases. V was clipped by 5 bases and J by 0 bases; unmatched bases: 3. Looked up from germline, CDR1 is SNHLY and CDR2 is FYNNEI. CDR3 size: 14 residues. For the CDR3, the DNA is TGTGCCAGCAGTCAACAGGGGGGCTCCTACGAGCAGTACTTC. It translates to CASSQQGGSYEQYF.

This clone was counted a single time. This chain links TRBV28 with TRBJ1-1; TRBD1 matches at 10 bases. The junction had 5 bases not matched to a gene; V was cut back by 7 bases and J by 3 bases. Germline V gene sequence: CDR1 MDHEN, CDR2 SYDVKM. The CDR3 spans 14 residues. As DNA, the CDR3 is TGTGCCAGCATTGGGGGACAGGGGTACACTGAAGCTTTCTTT. This encodes CASIGGQGYTEAFF.

There are a few counts of this clone. The rearrangement joins TRBV10-3 to TRBJ1-2, with 7 bases aligning to TRBD1. V was pared by 6 bases and J by 6 bases, with 7 bases of the junction left unmatched. The CDR3 spans 13 residues. The germline CDR1 and CDR2 sequences are ENHRY and SYGVKD. The CDR3 coding sequence is TGTGCCATCAGAGAGGACAGGAACGATGGCTACACCTTC. Amino acid sequence: CAIREDRNDGYTF.

This chain joins TRBV2 and TRBJ1-4; 12 nucleotides line up with TRBD1. V was clipped by 8 bases and J by 8 bases; unmatched bases: 9. The V gene's germline CDR1 is SNHLY and CDR2 FYNNEI. The CDR3 is 15 residues long. CDR3 nucleotides: TGTGCCAGCCGGGGGACAGGGGGCGGTATAGAAAAACTGTTTTTT. Protein product: CASRGTGGGIEKLFF.

The chain combines TRBV4-2 with TRBJ2-2, with D possibly being TRBD1 or TRBD2 (5 bases each). Trimming shortened V by 1 base and J by 2 bases, and 11 bases separated the two germline ends. CDR3 length equals 16 residues. Germline CDR1 is LGHNA and CDR2 is YNFKEQ. CDR3 sequence (DNA): TGTGCCAGCAGCCAAGGGGTGGGGACCAACACCGGGGAGCTGTTTTTT. Residues: CASSQGVGTNTGELFF.

The chain is built from TRBV5-6 and TRBJ2-2, with D tentatively TRBD2 (6 bases). The CDR3 spans 17 residues. Trimming left V 0 bases short and J 1 base short, with 13 bases between. Germline assignment: CDR1 SGHDT and CDR2 YYEEEE. DNA of the CDR3: TGTGCCAGCAGCTTGGGGGTTCCGGGGGTGAACACCGGGGAGCTGTTTTTT. Translating gives CASSLGVPGVNTGELFF.

The DNA of the CDR3 is TGTGCCAGCAGCTTAAATTCGGGAGTTCAGCCCCAGCATTTT. Its translation is CASSLNSGVQPQHF. The chain links TRBV7-2 to TRBJ1-5, with no clear D. V was clipped by 2 bases and J by 6 bases, with 11 bases between them. CDR1 and CDR2 from the germline V gene are SGHTA and FQGNSA. This CDR3 has 14 residues.

V usage is TRBV19 and J usage is TRBJ2-6, with 9 bases lining up with TRBD1. Germline-derived CDR1 and CDR2 are LNHDA and SQIVND (reference sequence). The junction had 7 bases not matched to a gene; V was cut back by 2 bases and J by 2 bases. The CDR3 length is 18 residues. CDR3 nucleotide sequence: TGTGCCAGTAGTATAATTAGAACAGGGGGCACTGGGGCCAACGTCCTGACTTTC. Amino acid sequence: CASSIIRTGGTGANVLTF.

The CDR3 region is CASSLRDRSDGYTF. The CDR3 nucleotides read TGTGCCAGCAGCCTTCGAGACAGGAGTGATGGCTACACCTTC. The chain employs TRBV7-2 and TRBJ1-2; the D gene is possibly TRBD1 (6 bases). CDR1 is SGHTA, CDR2 FQGNSA, per germline. Trimming left V 5 bases short and J 6 bases short, with 16 bases between. The CDR3 totals 14 residues.

The chain recombines TRBV11-3 with TRBJ2-1, with a weak D call TRBD2 (5 bases). The CDR3 totals 12 residues. Germline-derived CDR1 and CDR2 are SGHNT and YENEEA. V was shortened by 4 bases and J by 9 bases, with 10 bases between the two germline ends. CDR3 in DNA: TGTGCCAGCAGCTCGGAGGTGAGTGAGCAGTTCTTC. Translating it yields CASSSEVSEQFF.

The chain recombines TRBV28 with TRBJ2-7, with 8 nucleotides matching TRBD1. The germline CDR1 and CDR2 sequences are MDHEN and SYDVKM. This CDR3 comprises 17 residues. V dropped 2 bases and J dropped 2; count of bases not matched to a gene: 11. The CDR3 protein is CASSLNRGSVPTYEQYF. CDR3 in DNA: TGTGCCAGCAGTTTAAACAGGGGGTCAGTGCCTACCTACGAGCAGTACTTC.

This clone has a single count. The chain employs TRBV2 and TRBJ2-1; TRBD2 matches at 8 bases. Germline loops: CDR1 SNHLY, CDR2 FYNNEI. The CDR3 is 15 amino acids. J was trimmed by 2 bases and V by 8 bases; bases with no gene match: 8. The CDR3 sequence: CASEPGLGTYNEQFF. The CDR3 region has the DNA TGTGCCAGCGAACCGGGACTAGGGACCTACAATGAGCAGTTCTTC.

This clone was recorded once. The V and J genes are TRBV7-2 and TRBJ2-7; TRBD2 aligns across 7 bases. Germline loops: CDR1 SGHTA, CDR2 FQGNSA. Trimming at V came to 1 base and at J to 7 bases, leaving 7 bases not matched to a gene. The CDR3 has 14 residues. The CDR3: CASSLDGGGREQYF. The CDR3 DNA reads as TGTGCCAGCAGCTTAGACGGGGGAGGGCGAGAGCAGTACTTC.

The gene calls are TRBV27 and TRBJ2-7; TRBD2 aligns across 8 bases. The CDR3 length is 15 residues. The J segment lost 5 bases and the V segment lost 0 bases, leaving 6 bases of the junction unmatched. The germline V gene encodes CDR1 MNHEY and CDR2 SMNVEV (reference sequence). CDR3 sequence (DNA): TGTGCCAGCAGTTTATCTAGCGGGACTTTCCACGAGCAGTACTTC. Its protein product is CASSLSSGTFHEQYF.

The rearrangement links TRBV14 to TRBJ2-5, with no clear D. CDR3 length: 12 amino acids. Germline V gene lookup returns CDR1 SGHDN and CDR2 FVKESK. Trimming took 3 bases from V and 4 from J, leaving 6 bases between them. CDR3 DNA sequence: TGTGCCAGCAGCCAGGGTTCAGAGACCCAGTACTTC. Protein: CASSQGSETQYF.

CDR3 coding DNA: TGTGCCAGCAGTTTGCGGCAGGGTGAAGCTTTCTTT. Its protein is CASSLRQGEAFF. The J gene is TRBJ1-1, the V gene TRBV28, with D possibly being TRBD1 (5 bases). The CDR3 totals 12 residues. The germline gives CDR1 MDHEN, CDR2 SYDVKM. Trimming pared 3 bases from V and 7 bases from J, leaving 9 bases between.

The V and J genes are TRBV11-2 and TRBJ1-2; D remains ambiguous. Germline-derived CDR1 and CDR2 are SGHAT and FQNNGV. The V and J ends lost 5 bases and 4 bases respectively, with 8 bases between them. There are 12 residues in the CDR3. CDR3 DNA: TGTGCCAGCAGCCTCGTGGGCTATGGCTACACCTTC. It codes for CASSLVGYGYTF.

The chain recombines TRBV5-3 with TRBJ2-1; D is undetermined. TRBV5-3 is classed as an ORF, of uncertain function. The V end lost 3 bases, the J end lost 4 bases, and 2 bases lay between the germline ends. The CDR3 consists of 11 residues. The CDR3 here is CARSYYNEQFF. In DNA, the CDR3 is TGTGCCAGAAGCTATTACAATGAGCAGTTCTTC.

This clone was counted a single time. The chain links TRBV7-9 to TRBJ2-4, with D possibly TRBD2 on 6 matching bases. Per germline, CDR1 SEHNR and CDR2 FQNEAQ (reference sequence). The CDR3 consists of 16 residues. V was pared by 2 bases and J by 5 bases, with 16 bases between. The CDR3 sequence is CASSLFASGRQNIQYF. CDR3 nucleotides: TGTGCCAGCAGCTTATTTGCTTCGGGGAGGCAAAACATTCAGTACTTC.

This clone appeared a single time. The chain combines TRBV27 with TRBJ2-1; tentative D call: TRBD2 (6 bases). V was shortened by 0 bases and J by 9 bases, with 18 bases between the two germline ends. The CDR3 has 16 residues. Germline V lookup: CDR1 MNHEY, CDR2 SMNVEV (reference sequence). CDR3 residues: CASSLSLGLTPGEQFF. The CDR3 bases are TGTGCCAGCAGTTTATCACTCGGACTAACCCCGGGTGAGCAGTTCTTC.

The chain has TRBV30 and TRBJ1-2; possible D gene TRBD1, 6 bases. CDR1 and CDR2 from the germline V gene are GTSNPN and SVGIG (reference sequence). The CDR3 is 13 residues long. Trimming took 0 bases from V and 7 from J, leaving 12 bases between them. The CDR3 DNA follows: TGTGCCTGGAGTGTACGAGACAGGAGTGGCTACACCTTC. The encoded protein is CAWSVRDRSGYTF.

The rearrangement links TRBV19 to TRBJ1-4; D may be TRBD1 (5 bases). Between the trimmed V and J ends, which lost 11 bases and 8 bases, there was a span of 21 bases. This CDR3 has 14 amino acids. Germline CDR1 is LNHDA and CDR2 is SQIVND (reference sequence). The CDR3 sequence is CACESGGSGEKLFF. The CDR3 nucleotides read TGTGCCTGCGAGTCGGGGGGTTCAGGGGAAAAACTGTTTTTT.

The J gene is TRBJ2-1, the V gene TRBV6-1, with 7 bases fitting TRBD1. This CDR3 is built from 13 residues. V was clipped by 11 bases and J by 12 bases; unmatched bases: 16. Germline lookup yields CDR1 MNHNS and CDR2 SASEGT. The CDR3 loop reads CACSGQPRVGQFF. The CDR3 DNA is TGTGCCTGTTCGGGACAGCCTAGAGTGGGGCAGTTCTTC.

This chain connects TRBV5-6 to TRBJ2-1; perhaps D is TRBD1 or TRBD2 (6 bases each). The CDR3 contains 13 residues. Trimming took 4 bases from V and 13 from J, leaving 18 bases between them. Germline V gene data show CDR1 as SGHDT and CDR2 as YYEEEE. CDR3 DNA: TGTGCCAGCAGCCAGGGGACTCCGAACATCCAGTTCTTC. This codes for CASSQGTPNIQFF.

V is TRBV7-9 and J is TRBJ2-1; 12 nucleotides line up with TRBD2. V dropped 4 bases and J dropped 4; count of bases not matched to a gene: 8. The CDR3 runs to 17 residues. The germline gives CDR1 SEHNR, CDR2 FQNEAQ (reference sequence). CDR3 DNA: TGTGCCAGCAGCTCACCCCTGACTAGCGGGGGATACAATGAGCAGTTCTTC. Protein product: CASSSPLTSGGYNEQFF.

The chain uses TRBV5-4 and TRBJ2-7, with D maybe TRBD1 (6 bases). Germline V gene data show CDR1 as SGHNT and CDR2 as YYREEE (reference sequence). The length of the CDR3 is 15 residues. The V gene lost 3 bases and the J gene lost 3 bases, with 16 bases spanning the gap. CDR3 amino acids: CASSSTGTGGYEQYF. CDR3 nucleotide sequence: TGTGCCAGCAGCTCCACAGGGACCGGCGGCTACGAGCAGTACTTC. Complete variable domain (other parts from reference TRBV5-4 and TRBJ2-7): ETGVTQSPTHLIKTRGQQVTLRCSSQSGHNTVSWYQQALGQGPQFIFQYYREEENGRGNFPPRFSGLQFPNYSSELNVNALELDDSALYLCASSSTGTGGYEQYFGPGTRLTVT.

The chain joins TRBV10-3 to TRBJ2-5; 7 positions match TRBD2. Germline V CDR1 and CDR2: ENHRY, SYGVKD. The V segment lost 6 bases and the J segment 1 base; nucleotides outside the gene matches: 2. CDR3 length equals 13 residues. For the CDR3, the DNA is TGTGCCATCAGCTGGGGGGGCCAAGAGACCCAGTACTTC. This sequence encodes CAISWGGQETQYF.

The chain recombines TRBV5-1 with TRBJ2-7; 9 nucleotides align to TRBD1. The CDR3 covers 16 residues. Losses at the gene ends were 3 bases for V and 3 bases for J; bases not matched to a gene: 10. Germline CDR1 is SGHRS and CDR2 is YFSETQ. The CDR3 region has the DNA TGCGCCAGCAGCTCCGGTCAGACAGGGGGTTTCTACGAGCAGTACTTC. Translated: CASSSGQTGGFYEQYF.

This sequence joins TRBV7-3 and TRBJ1-1; no clear D gene. V was shortened by 2 bases and J by 1 base, with 11 bases between the two germline ends. The germline V gene has CDR1 SGHTA and CDR2 FQGTGA. The CDR3 consists of 15 residues. The DNA of the CDR3 is TGTGCCAGCAGCTTAGGCCCAGACCCGAACACTGAAGCTTTCTTT. As protein: CASSLGPDPNTEAFF.

The chain joins TRBV9 to TRBJ1-1, with D unclear. The V gene lost 0 bases and the J gene lost 5 bases, with 8 bases spanning the gap. This CDR3 has 13 amino acids. Per germline, CDR1 SGDLS and CDR2 YYNGEE. This CDR3 is CASSVVEGTEAFF. CDR3 in DNA: TGTGCCAGCAGCGTAGTCGAGGGAACTGAAGCTTTCTTT.